The 18 T cell receptor beta chains below were found in one sample sequenced in a study of graft-versus-host responses after intestinal transplantation. Generated by immunoSEQ multiplex PCR, the TCRdb table keeps only in-frame clones and is missing some. The sample has some 96,000 clones; approximately 92% are singletons. The specimen was PBMCs, collected roughly 68 weeks after intestinal transplant. The receptors were sampled from a human patient who received an intestinal transplant, so some T cells may come from the graft donor.

V and J are TRBV4-2 and TRBJ2-5; 7 bases map to TRBD2. The ends lost 0 bases at V and 3 bases at J; junction bases unmatched: 4. There are 15 residues in the CDR3. Per the germline V gene, CDR1 is LGHNA and CDR2 is YNFKEQ. CDR3 amino acids: CASSQDPSGKETQYF. The CDR3 coding sequence is TGTGCCAGCAGCCAAGATCCTAGCGGCAAAGAGACCCAGTACTTC.

This rearrangement joins TRBV4-1 to TRBJ2-2; D possibly uses TRBD1 or TRBD2 (5 bases each). Per germline, CDR1 MGHRA and CDR2 YSYEKL. V lost 4 bases and J lost 1, with 13 bases in between. This CDR3 is 16 amino acids long. The CDR3, as DNA: TGCGCCAGCAGCCCCCGGGACCCTCAGAACACCGGGGAGCTGTTTTTT. This gives the protein CASSPRDPQNTGELFF.

V and J are TRBV6-1 and TRBJ1-1, with D possibly matching TRBD1 (6 bases). V was pared by 6 bases and J by 4 bases, with 12 bases between. CDR1 is MNHNS, CDR2 SASEGT, per germline. This CDR3 contains 13 residues. The CDR3 sequence is CASREGGGTEAFF. The DNA for the CDR3 is TGTGCCAGCAGGGAGGGGGGTGGCACTGAAGCTTTCTTT.

The CDR3 nucleotides are TGTGCCAGCAGCGAAGAGGGGCCCGCTGAAGCTTTCTTT. Translated, it gives CASSEEGPAEAFF. This chain joins TRBV7-8 and TRBJ1-1; D is possibly TRBD1 (5 bases). The CDR3 sequence is 13 residues long. Germline values: CDR1 SGHVS, CDR2 FQNEAQ. Trimming left V 5 bases short and J 6 bases short, with 13 bases between. Looking up the rest from reference TRBV7-8 and TRBJ1-1 gives the full variable domain: GAGVSQSPRYKVAKRGQDVALRCDPISGHVSLFWYQQALGQGPEFLTYFQNEAQLDKSGLPSDRFFAERPEGSVSTLKIQRTQQEDSAVYLCASSEEGPAEAFFGQGTRLTVV.

This clone appeared a single time. The J gene is TRBJ1-2, the V gene TRBV6-5; D is unclear. Trimming removed 2 bases at V and 4 bases at J, with 8 bases between. The CDR3 runs to 13 residues. Germline V CDR1 and CDR2: MNHEY, SVGAGI. CDR3 DNA sequence: TGTGCCAGCAGTTACCGTTTCGGCTATGGCTACACCTTC. Encoded protein: CASSYRFGYGYTF.

This chain connects TRBV27 to TRBJ2-5, with 7 bases lining up with TRBD2. J was trimmed by 5 bases and V by 2 bases; bases with no gene match: 11. The CDR3 has 16 residues. Germline CDR1 and CDR2: MNHEY and SMNVEV (reference sequence). CDR3 protein: CASSLGVGGMGETQYF. The CDR3 DNA reads TGTGCCAGCAGTTTAGGTGTCGGGGGGATGGGGGAGACCCAGTACTTC.

This sequence joins TRBV7-2 and TRBJ2-6, with 8 bases identical to TRBD1. Germline CDR1 SGHTA, CDR2 FQGNSA. The CDR3 length is 16 residues. Germline trimming cut 5 bases from V and 2 bases from J; bases unmatched to any gene: 5. The CDR3, as DNA: TGTGCCAGCAGCCCTCCGACAGGGGCTGGGGCCAACGTCCTGACTTTC. It yields the protein CASSPPTGAGANVLTF. The full variable domain, with the rest looked up from reference TRBV7-2 and TRBJ2-6, is GAGVSQSPSNKVTEKGKDVELRCDPISGHTALYWYRQSLGQGLEFLIYFQGNSAPDKSGLPSDRFSAERTGGSVSTLTIQRTQQEDSAVYLCASSPPTGAGANVLTFGAGSRLTVL.

The CDR3 DNA reads as TGCAGCGCTGCAAAGGGACAGTCTGGCTACACCTTC. It is translated as CSAAKGQSGYTF. J is TRBJ1-2 and V is TRBV29-1; 7 bases align to TRBD1. Per germline, CDR1 SQVTM and CDR2 ANQGSEA. V was pared by 7 bases and J by 7 bases, with 9 bases of the junction left unmatched. This CDR3 is built from 12 residues.

The chain joins TRBV5-1 to TRBJ2-7, with unresolved D. The CDR3 runs 15 residues. The ends were cut back, 0 bases at V and 0 bases at J, with 10 bases in the middle. The germline CDR1 and CDR2 sequences are SGHRS and YFSETQ. The CDR3 loop is CASSLALGLSYEQYF. In DNA, the CDR3 is TGCGCCAGCAGCTTGGCCCTCGGTCTCTCCTACGAGCAGTACTTC.

The chain uses TRBV7-9 and TRBJ1-6; 9 bases are shared with TRBD1. CDR1 is SEHNR and CDR2 is FQNEAQ in the germline V gene (reference sequence). The V gene end was trimmed by 5 bases and the J gene end by 7 bases; junction bases not matched to a gene: 15. This CDR3 is built from 18 residues. Written as DNA, the CDR3 is TGTGCCAGCAGCCACACGACAGGGGGTCTCACCCCAAATTCACCCCTCCACTTT. Amino acid sequence: CASSHTTGGLTPNSPLHF. The entire variable domain, with the rest obtained from reference TRBV7-9 and TRBJ1-6, is as follows: DTGVSQNPRHKITKRGQNVTFRCDPISEHNRLYWYRQTLGQGPEFLTYFQNEAQLEKSRLLSDRFSAERPKGSFSTLEIQRTEQGDSAMYLCASSHTTGGLTPNSPLHFGNGTRLTVT.

The chain couples TRBV27 to TRBJ2-6; possible D gene TRBD2, 6 bases. V dropped 6 bases and J dropped 2 bases, with 17 bases sitting between them. This CDR3 has 17 amino acids. CDR1 and CDR2 (germline): MNHEY, SMNVEV (reference sequence). In DNA form, the CDR3 reads TGTGCCAGCAGGGGACTTACGAGTGAGGCTGGGGCCAACGTCCTGACTTTC. It is translated as CASRGLTSEAGANVLTF.

This clone was detected only a few times. V gene TRBV6-6 combines with J gene TRBJ2-5; 7 nucleotides match TRBD2. TRBJ2-7 matches the DNA end more closely, so the J call is doubtful. Germline V gene lookup returns CDR1 MNHNY and CDR2 SVGAGI (reference sequence). The CDR3 is 14 residues long. The CDR3 loop is CASSYLGGTYEQYF. The CDR3 DNA follows: TGTGCCAGCAGTTACTTGGGGGGGACCTACGAGCAGTACTTC.

This chain's CDR3 is CATAVGVTDTQYF. CDR3 nucleotide sequence: TGTGCCACCGCCGTTGGGGTCACAGATACGCAGTATTTT. The chain carries TRBV19 and TRBJ2-3; D uncertain. Germline-derived CDR1 and CDR2 are LNHDA and SQIVND (reference sequence). CDR3 length equals 13 residues. V was trimmed by 10 bases and J by 2 bases, leaving 13 bases between them.

The J gene is TRBJ2-1, the V gene TRBV4-2; TRBD2 matches at 7 bases. The CDR3 has 13 residues. Germline values: CDR1 LGHNA, CDR2 YNFKEQ. With V trimmed by 3 bases and J by 4 bases, 0 bases remained unmatched. The chain's CDR3 is CASSQGGYNEQFF. CDR3 nucleotide sequence: TGTGCCAGCAGCCAGGGAGGGTACAATGAGCAGTTCTTC.

This chain connects TRBV5-1 to TRBJ2-7; D uncertain. The CDR3 sequence is 12 residues long. Trimming took off 2 bases at V and 6 bases at J, with 9 bases between the two ends. CDR1 and CDR2 from the germline V gene are SGHRS and YFSETQ. The CDR3 DNA reads TGCGCCAGCAGCTTTTCGGGTGTCGAGCAGTACTTC. Amino acid sequence: CASSFSGVEQYF.

J is TRBJ1-2 and V is TRBV28; 10 bases map to TRBD1. Germline values: CDR1 MDHEN, CDR2 SYDVKM. The junction had 14 bases not matched to a gene; V was cut back by 5 bases and J by 5 bases. This CDR3 is built from 17 residues. The chain's CDR3 is CASSTSTDRGRKYGYTF. In nucleotides, the CDR3 is TGTGCCAGCAGTACCTCAACAGACAGGGGGCGTAAATATGGCTACACCTTC.

The chain has TRBV9 and TRBJ2-1; D may be TRBD2 (6 bases). V lost 4 bases and J 0 bases, leaving 11 bases between the germline ends. The CDR3 contains 15 residues. Germline V gives CDR1 SGDLS, CDR2 YYNGEE. CDR3 in DNA: TGTGCCAGCAGCCCCCGGGGGAGCTCCTACAATGAGCAGTTCTTC. This encodes CASSPRGSSYNEQFF.

The rearrangement joins TRBV2 to TRBJ2-7, with a possible D match to TRBD1 (6 bases). Germline lookup yields CDR1 SNHLY and CDR2 FYNNEI. V was shortened by 7 bases and J by 6 bases, with 13 bases between the two germline ends. The CDR3 extends over 12 amino acids. CDR3 in amino acids: CASKAGVSEQYF. The CDR3 coding sequence is TGTGCCAGCAAGGCAGGGGTGAGCGAGCAGTACTTC. Together with reference TRBV2 and TRBJ2-7, the CDR3 gives the full variable domain: EPEVTQTPSHQVTQMGQEVILRCVPISNHLYFYWYRQILGQKVEFLVSFYNNEISEKSEIFDDQFSVERPDGSNFTLKIRSTKLEDSAMYFCASKAGVSEQYFGPGTRLTVT.